This T cell receptor beta chain was sequenced in a study of tissue T cells after allogeneic stem cell transplantation (dated by TCRdb to between 2021 and 2024). About the full investigation: TCR beta repertoires were profiled across many tissues obtained from research autopsies of patients with and without GVHD, as well as in mouse models of GVHD. The human part of the study was a prospective observational study with no blinding and no randomization. Broad study findings and their caveats: A small and clinically heterogeneous patient cohort was studied, and sampling depth was acknowledged as a limitation. In both patients and mice, only a limited portion of the TCR repertoire detected in tissues was captured by blood and spleen T cells. The study did not determine which tissue TCRs were alloreactive or antigen-specific, and some clones might have been persisting host cells. Within patients, how anatomically similar tissues were was a major factor shaping TCR repertoire composition, regardless of disease or transplant status. Only a few T cell clones appeared in more than one patient, yet motif-based clustering showed tissue-specific repertoire signatures that were shared between patients.

The protocol used for the library was the immunoSEQ multiplex PCR assay. Adaptive Biotechnologies performed the TCRbeta CDR3 sequencing at survey depth and reported CDR3 sequences, V/J genes, productive frequency and template counts. Amplification of TCR beta CDR3 regions was performed from genomic DNA rather than from RNA. The published analysis was carried out like this. Pairwise repertoire overlap between tissues was quantified with Jensen-Shannon divergence, where 1 means complete divergence and 0 identical. Tissues were clustered by single-linkage agglomerative hierarchical clustering of pairwise JSD values, and the clustering results were displayed as dendrograms. GLIPH2 was applied to all patient samples using simulation_depth 1000, kmer_min_depth 3, and cdr3_length_cutoff 8, and only groups with more than two unique CDR3s were retained. In a standardized tissue-overlap score, Jaccard GLIPH-group overlap across patients was extrapolated to a standard repertoire size of 1000 clones. Linear mixed-effect models, with tissue included as a fixed effect and individual included as a random effect, were used to assess associations of diversity with clinical or experimental variables. Sourced from immuneACCESS, this table was stored by TCRdb with only in-frame sequences that have V and J called. A share of the clones is absent; for the studies checked, an unresolved V gene accounts for under half, and the remainder has no known explanation. Clone size and V and J calls were adopted from that table, with D and trimming inferred from the DNA. For this sample there are about 50,000 clones; roughly 75% appear just once. The ten largest clones take up about 0.71% of the sample.

The CDR3, cysteine through phenylalanine, is 14 amino acids long. Of the CDR3's DNA, 39 bases were read; they are in frame from base 1. According to the germline V gene (reference sequence), CDR1 reads FNHDT and CDR2 reads SITEND. V lost 2 bases and J lost 4 bases, and the count of bases not matched to a germline gene is 3. A remark on this clone: The clone's antigen remains unknown. This is a mouse receptor, so gene names and germline sequences are those of the mouse. The CDR3 is cut off 1 residue early in the read; its end comes from the germline J gene.

The material sequenced was sorted cells pooled from one or two spleens. The receptor comes from a pool of C57BL/6 mice in good health. The chain is encoded by TRBV19 joined to TRBJ2-4, with TRBD1 identical over 8 junction bases. Incomplete CDR3 DNA: TGTGCCAGCAGTATGAGGACAGGGAAAAACACCTTGTAC. It codes for CASSMRTGKNTLY. The full-length CDR3 reads as CASSMRTGKNTLYF.